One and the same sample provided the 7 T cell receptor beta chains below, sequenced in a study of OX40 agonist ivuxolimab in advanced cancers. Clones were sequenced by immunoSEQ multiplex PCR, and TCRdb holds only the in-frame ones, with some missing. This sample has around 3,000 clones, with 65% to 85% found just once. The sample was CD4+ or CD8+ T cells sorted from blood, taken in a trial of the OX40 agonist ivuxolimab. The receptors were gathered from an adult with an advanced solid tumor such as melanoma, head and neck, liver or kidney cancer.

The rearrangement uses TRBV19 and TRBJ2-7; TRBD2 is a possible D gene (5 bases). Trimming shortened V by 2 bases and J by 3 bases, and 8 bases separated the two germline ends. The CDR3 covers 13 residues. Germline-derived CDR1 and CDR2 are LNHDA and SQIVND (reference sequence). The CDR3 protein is CASSIWAGYEQYF. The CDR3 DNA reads TGTGCCAGTAGTATATGGGCGGGCTACGAGCAGTACTTC.

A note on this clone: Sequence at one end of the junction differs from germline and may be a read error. CDR3 region: CASSLAGGYRVRSNF. In nucleotides, the CDR3 is TGCGCCAGCAGCTTGGCGGGCGGGTACAGGGTTCGCAGTAATTTT. The chain carries TRBV5-1 and TRBJ2-3, with a tentative D call TRBD1 (6 bases). The germline gives CDR1 SGHRS, CDR2 YFSETQ. This CDR3 spans 15 amino acids.

The chain's CDR3 is CASSTPGQGLAGAREQYF. The DNA for the CDR3 is TGTGCCAGCAGTACCCCGGGACAGGGACTAGCGGGAGCGCGTGAGCAGTACTTC. The gene calls are TRBV27 and TRBJ2-7; TRBD2 agrees at 14 bases. V lost 5 bases, J lost 7 bases, and 16 bases stayed unmatched. Looked up from germline, CDR1 is MNHEY and CDR2 is SMNVEV (reference sequence). This CDR3 contains 18 residues.

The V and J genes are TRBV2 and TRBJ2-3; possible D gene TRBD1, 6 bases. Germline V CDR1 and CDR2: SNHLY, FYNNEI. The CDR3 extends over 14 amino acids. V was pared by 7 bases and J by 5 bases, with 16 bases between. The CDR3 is CASTDRTVQDTQYF. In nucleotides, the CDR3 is TGTGCCAGCACCGACAGGACAGTGCAAGATACGCAGTATTTT.

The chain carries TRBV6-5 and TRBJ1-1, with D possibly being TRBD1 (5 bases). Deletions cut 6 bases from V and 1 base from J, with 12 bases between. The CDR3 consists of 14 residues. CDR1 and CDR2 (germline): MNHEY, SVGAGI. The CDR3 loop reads CASSPGAPNTEAFF. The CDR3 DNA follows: TGTGCCAGCAGCCCTGGGGCACCGAACACTGAAGCTTTCTTT.

CDR3 sequence reads: CASSPGTYPADTQYF. Written as DNA, the CDR3 is TGTGCCAGCAGTCCGGGGACTTACCCTGCAGATACGCAGTATTTT. V is TRBV27 and J is TRBJ2-3; D may be TRBD2 (6 bases). The V and J ends lost 5 bases and 4 bases respectively, with 16 bases between them. CDR3 length: 15 amino acids. From germline, CDR1 is MNHEY and CDR2 SMNVEV (reference sequence).

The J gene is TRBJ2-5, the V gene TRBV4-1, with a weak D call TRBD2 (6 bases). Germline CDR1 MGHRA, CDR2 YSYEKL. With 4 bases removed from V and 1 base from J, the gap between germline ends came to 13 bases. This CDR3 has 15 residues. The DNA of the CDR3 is TGCGCCAGCAGCCCCGGGACTCTTTCCCAAGAGACCCAGTACTTC. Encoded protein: CASSPGTLSQETQYF.